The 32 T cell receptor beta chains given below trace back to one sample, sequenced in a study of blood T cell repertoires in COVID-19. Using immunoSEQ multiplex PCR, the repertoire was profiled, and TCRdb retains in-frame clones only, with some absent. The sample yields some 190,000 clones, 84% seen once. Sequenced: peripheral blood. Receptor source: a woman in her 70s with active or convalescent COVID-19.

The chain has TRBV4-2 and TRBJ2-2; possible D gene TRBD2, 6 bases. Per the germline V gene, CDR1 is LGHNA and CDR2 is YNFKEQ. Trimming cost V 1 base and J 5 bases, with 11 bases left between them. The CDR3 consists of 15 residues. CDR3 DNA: TGTGCCAGCAGCCAAGCCCTCGCGGGGACCGGGGAGCTGTTTTTT. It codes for CASSQALAGTGELFF.

The CDR3 region is CASSLAGEAFF. The DNA of the CDR3 is TGTGCCAGCAGCTTGGCCGGGGAAGCTTTCTTT. The chain carries TRBV5-4 and TRBJ1-1; D unresolved. Trimming removed 0 bases at V and 8 bases at J, with 5 bases between. The CDR3 spans 11 residues. Germline V gene lookup returns CDR1 SGHNT and CDR2 YYREEE (reference sequence).

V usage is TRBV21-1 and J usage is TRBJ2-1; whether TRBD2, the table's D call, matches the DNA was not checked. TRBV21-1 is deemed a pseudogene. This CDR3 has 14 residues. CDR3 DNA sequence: TGTGCCAGTGGGACTAGCGGGAGGGCTGATGAGCAGTTCTTC. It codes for CASGTSGRADEQFF.

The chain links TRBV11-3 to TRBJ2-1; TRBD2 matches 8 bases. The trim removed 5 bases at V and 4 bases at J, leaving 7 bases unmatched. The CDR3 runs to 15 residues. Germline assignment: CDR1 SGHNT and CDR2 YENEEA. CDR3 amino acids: CASSPLSGSYNEQFF. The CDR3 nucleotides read TGTGCCAGCAGCCCCCTAAGCGGGAGTTACAATGAGCAGTTCTTC.

The CDR3: CASSPGQVNTGELFF. For the CDR3, the DNA is TGCGCCAGCAGCCCGGGACAGGTTAACACCGGGGAGCTGTTTTTT. The chain links TRBV5-1 to TRBJ2-2; 8 bases match TRBD1. V dropped 4 bases and J dropped 2; count of bases not matched to a gene: 4. This CDR3 comprises 15 residues. In germline, CDR1 is SGHRS, CDR2 YFSETQ.

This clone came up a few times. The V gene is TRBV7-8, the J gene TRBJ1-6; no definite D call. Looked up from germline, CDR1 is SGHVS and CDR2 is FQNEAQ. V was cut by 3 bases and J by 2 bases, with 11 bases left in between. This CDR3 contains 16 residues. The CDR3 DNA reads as TGTGCCAGCAGCTTTTCATTGGGCGCCTATAATTCACCCCTCCACTTT. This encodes CASSFSLGAYNSPLHF.

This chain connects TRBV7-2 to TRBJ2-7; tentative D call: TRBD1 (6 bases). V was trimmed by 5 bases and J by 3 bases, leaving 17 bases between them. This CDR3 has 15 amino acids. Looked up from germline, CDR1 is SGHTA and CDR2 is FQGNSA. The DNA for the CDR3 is TGTGCCAGCAGCGTCAGTCCGGGACAAATCTACGAGCAGTACTTC. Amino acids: CASSVSPGQIYEQYF.

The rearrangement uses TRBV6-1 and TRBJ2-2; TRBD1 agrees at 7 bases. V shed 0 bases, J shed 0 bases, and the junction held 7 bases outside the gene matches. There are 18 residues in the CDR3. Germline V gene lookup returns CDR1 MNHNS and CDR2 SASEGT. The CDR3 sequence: CASSEAIRGGANTGELFF. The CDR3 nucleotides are TGTGCCAGCAGTGAAGCGATAAGAGGGGGCGCGAACACCGGGGAGCTGTTTTTT.

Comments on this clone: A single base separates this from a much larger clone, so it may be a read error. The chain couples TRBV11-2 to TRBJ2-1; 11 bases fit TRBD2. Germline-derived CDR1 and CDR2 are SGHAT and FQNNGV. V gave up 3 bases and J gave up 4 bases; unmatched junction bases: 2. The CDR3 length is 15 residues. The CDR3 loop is CASSFSGRGYNEQFF. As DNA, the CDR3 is TGTGCCAGCAGCTTTAGCGGGAGGGGTTACAATGAGCAGTTCTTC.

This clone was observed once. CDR3 in amino acids: CASSLPGQREGKNIQYF. CDR3 coding DNA: TGTGCCAGCAGCCTACCCGGTCAGCGGGAGGGCAAAAACATTCAGTACTTC. The chain carries TRBV11-3 and TRBJ2-4; 10 nucleotides match TRBD2. The CDR3 is 17 amino acids. With 5 bases clipped from V and 3 bases from J, the junction kept 10 bases outside the gene matches. The germline V gene encodes CDR1 SGHNT and CDR2 YENEEA.

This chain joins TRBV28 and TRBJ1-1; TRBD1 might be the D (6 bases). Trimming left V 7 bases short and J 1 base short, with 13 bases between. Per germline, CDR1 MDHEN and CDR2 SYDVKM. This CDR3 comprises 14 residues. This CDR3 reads CASIITGTNTEAFF. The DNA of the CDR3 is TGTGCCAGCATCATAACAGGGACGAACACTGAAGCTTTCTTT.

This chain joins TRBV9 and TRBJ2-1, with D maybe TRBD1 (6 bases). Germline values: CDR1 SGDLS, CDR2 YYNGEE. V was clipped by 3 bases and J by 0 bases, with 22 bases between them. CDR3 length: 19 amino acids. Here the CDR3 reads CASSAPAWGRQSSYNEQFF. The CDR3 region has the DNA TGTGCCAGCAGCGCCCCAGCTTGGGGGCGCCAAAGCTCCTACAATGAGCAGTTCTTC.

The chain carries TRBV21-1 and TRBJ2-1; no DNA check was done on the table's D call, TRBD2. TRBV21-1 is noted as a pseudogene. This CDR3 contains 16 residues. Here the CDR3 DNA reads TGTGCCAAGGGACTAGCGGGAGGGAGGGGATACAATGAGCAGTTCTTC. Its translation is CAKGLAGGRGYNEQFF.

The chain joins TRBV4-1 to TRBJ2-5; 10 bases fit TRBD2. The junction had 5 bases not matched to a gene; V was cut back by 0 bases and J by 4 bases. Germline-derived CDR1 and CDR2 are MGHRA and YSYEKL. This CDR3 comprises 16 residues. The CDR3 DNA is TGCGCCAGCAGCCAAGATCTAGCGGGAGTTTCAGAGACCCAGTACTTC. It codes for CASSQDLAGVSETQYF.

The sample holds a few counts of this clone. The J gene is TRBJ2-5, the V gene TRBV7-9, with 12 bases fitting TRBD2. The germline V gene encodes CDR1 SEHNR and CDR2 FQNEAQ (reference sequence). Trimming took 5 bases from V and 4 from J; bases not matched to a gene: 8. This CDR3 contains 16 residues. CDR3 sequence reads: CASSPGRGLAGETQYF. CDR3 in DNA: TGTGCCAGCAGCCCTGGTCGGGGACTAGCGGGAGAGACCCAGTACTTC.

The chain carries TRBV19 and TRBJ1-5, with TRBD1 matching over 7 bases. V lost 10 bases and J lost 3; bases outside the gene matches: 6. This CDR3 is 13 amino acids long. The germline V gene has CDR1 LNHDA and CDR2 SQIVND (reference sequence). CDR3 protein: CATADRDNQPQHF. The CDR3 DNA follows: TGTGCCACCGCTGACAGGGACAATCAGCCCCAGCATTTT. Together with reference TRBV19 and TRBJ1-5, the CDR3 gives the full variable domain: DGGITQSPKYLFRKEGQNVTLSCEQNLNHDAMYWYRQDPGQGLRLIYYSQIVNDFQKGDIAEGYSVSREKKESFPLTVTSAQKNPTAFYLCATADRDNQPQHFGDGTRLSIL.

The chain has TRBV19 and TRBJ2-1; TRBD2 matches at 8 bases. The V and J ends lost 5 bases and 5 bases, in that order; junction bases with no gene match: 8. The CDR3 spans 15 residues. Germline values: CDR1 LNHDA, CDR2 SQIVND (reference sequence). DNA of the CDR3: TGTGCCAGTAGTGTACGGGAGGGGGGGGACAATGAGCAGTTCTTC. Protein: CASSVREGGDNEQFF.

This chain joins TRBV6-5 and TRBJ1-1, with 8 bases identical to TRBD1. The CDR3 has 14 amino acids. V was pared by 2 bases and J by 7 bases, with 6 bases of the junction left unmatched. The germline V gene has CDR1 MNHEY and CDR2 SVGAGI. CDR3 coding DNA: TGTGCCAGCAGTTACCTCCAGGGGGCGGATGAAGCTTTCTTT. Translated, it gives CASSYLQGADEAFF.

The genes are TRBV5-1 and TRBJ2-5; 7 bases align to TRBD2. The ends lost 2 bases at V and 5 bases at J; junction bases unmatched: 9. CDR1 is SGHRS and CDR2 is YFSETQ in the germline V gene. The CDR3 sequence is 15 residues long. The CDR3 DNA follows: TGCGCCAGCAGCTTACGTGGGAGGGCCTTGGAGACCCAGTACTTC. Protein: CASSLRGRALETQYF.

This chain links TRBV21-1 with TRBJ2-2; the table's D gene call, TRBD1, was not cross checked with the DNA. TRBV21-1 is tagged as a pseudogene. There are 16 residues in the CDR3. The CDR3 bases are TGTGCCAGCAGCAAATTCGGGACAGGGGTCACCGGGGAGCTGTTTTTT. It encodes CASSKFGTGVTGELFF.

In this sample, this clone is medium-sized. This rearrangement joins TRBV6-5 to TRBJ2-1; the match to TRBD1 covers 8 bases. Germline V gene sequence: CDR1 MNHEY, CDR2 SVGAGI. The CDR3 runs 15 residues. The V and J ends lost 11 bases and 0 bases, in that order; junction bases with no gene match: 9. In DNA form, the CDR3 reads TGTGCCGCAGAGACAGGGGAAGGCTCCTACAATGAGCAGTTCTTC. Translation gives CAAETGEGSYNEQFF.

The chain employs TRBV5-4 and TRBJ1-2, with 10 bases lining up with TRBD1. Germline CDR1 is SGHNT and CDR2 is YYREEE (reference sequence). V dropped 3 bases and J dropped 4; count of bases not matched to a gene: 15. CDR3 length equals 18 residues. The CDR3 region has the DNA TGTGCCAGCAGCTCGCCCCCCGTGGGGACAGGGGTCGGCTATGGCTACACCTTC. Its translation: CASSSPPVGTGVGYGYTF.

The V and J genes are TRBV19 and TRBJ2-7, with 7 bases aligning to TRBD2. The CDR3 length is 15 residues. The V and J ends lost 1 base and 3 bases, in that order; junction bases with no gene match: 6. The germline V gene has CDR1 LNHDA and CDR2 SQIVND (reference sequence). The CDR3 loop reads CASSIGASGFYEQYF. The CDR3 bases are TGTGCCAGTAGTATAGGGGCTAGCGGCTTCTACGAGCAGTACTTC.

CDR3 protein: CATSRDLSYEQYF. Here the CDR3 DNA reads TGTGCCACCAGCAGAGATCTCTCCTACGAGCAGTACTTC. The chain couples TRBV15 to TRBJ2-7; D remains unclear. The CDR3 runs to 13 residues. Germline assignment: CDR1 LNHNV and CDR2 YYDKDF (reference sequence). V was cut by 0 bases and J by 0 bases, with 3 bases left in between.

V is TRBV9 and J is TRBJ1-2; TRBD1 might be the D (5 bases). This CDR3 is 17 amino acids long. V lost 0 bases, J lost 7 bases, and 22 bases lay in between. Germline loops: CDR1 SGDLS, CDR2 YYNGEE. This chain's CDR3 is CASSVEDTLAPVSGYTF. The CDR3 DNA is TGTGCCAGCAGCGTAGAGGACACTCTTGCACCGGTTAGTGGCTACACCTTC. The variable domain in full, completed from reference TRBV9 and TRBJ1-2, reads DSGVTQTPKHLITATGQRVTLRCSPRSGDLSVYWYQQSLDQGLQFLIQYYNGEERAKGNILERFSAQQFPDLHSELNLSSLELGDSALYFCASSVEDTLAPVSGYTFGSGTRLTVV.

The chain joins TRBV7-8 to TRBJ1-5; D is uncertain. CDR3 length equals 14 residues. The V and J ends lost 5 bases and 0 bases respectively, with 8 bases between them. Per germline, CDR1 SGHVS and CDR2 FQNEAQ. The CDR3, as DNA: TGTGCCAGCAGCCCCTTAGATAGCAATCAGCCCCAGCATTTT. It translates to CASSPLDSNQPQHF.

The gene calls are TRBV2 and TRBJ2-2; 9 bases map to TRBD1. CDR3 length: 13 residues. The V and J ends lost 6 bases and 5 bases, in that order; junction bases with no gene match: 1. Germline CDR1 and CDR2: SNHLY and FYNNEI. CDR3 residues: CASRDRGTGELFF. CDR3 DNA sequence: TGTGCCAGCAGGGACAGGGGAACCGGGGAGCTGTTTTTT.

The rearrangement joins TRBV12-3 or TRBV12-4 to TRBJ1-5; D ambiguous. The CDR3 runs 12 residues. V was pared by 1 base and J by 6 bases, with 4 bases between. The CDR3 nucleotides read TGTGCCAGCAGTTTAGGAGGTCAGCCCCAGCATTTT. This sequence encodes CASSLGGQPQHF.

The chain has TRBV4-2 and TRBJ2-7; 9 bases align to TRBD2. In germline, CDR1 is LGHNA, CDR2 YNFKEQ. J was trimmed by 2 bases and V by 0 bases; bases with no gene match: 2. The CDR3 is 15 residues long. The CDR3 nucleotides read TGTGCCAGCAGCCAAGATAGCGGGAGCCCCTACGAGCAGTACTTC. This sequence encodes CASSQDSGSPYEQYF.

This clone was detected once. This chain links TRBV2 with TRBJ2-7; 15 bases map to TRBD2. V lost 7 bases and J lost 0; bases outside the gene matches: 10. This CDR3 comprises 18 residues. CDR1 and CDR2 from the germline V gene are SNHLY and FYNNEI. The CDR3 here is CASTRGTSGRFSSYEQYF. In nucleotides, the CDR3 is TGTGCCAGCACCCGAGGGACTAGCGGGAGGTTTAGCTCCTACGAGCAGTACTTC.

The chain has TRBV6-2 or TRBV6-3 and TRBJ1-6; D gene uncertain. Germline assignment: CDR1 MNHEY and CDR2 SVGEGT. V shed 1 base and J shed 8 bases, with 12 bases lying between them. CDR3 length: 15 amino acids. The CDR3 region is CASSYLSAKYSPLHF. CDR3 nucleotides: TGTGCCAGCAGTTACTTGTCCGCTAAGTATTCACCCCTCCACTTT.

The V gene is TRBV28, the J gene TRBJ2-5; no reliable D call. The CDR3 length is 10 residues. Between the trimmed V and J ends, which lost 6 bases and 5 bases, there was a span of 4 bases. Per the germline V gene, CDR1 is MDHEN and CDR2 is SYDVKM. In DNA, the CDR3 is TGTGCCAGCAGCCGTGAGACCCAGTACTTC. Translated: CASSRETQYF.